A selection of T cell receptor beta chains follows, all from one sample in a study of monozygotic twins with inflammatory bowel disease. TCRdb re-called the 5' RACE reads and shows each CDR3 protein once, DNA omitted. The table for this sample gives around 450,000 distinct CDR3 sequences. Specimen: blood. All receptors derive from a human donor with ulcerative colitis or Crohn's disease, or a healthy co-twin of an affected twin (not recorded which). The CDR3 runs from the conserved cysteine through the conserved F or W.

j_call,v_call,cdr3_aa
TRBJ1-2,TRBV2,CASSLTGGTYGYTF
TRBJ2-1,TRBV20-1,CSAMSGGYNEQFF
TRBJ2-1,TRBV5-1,CASSLGGSGGSRKQFF
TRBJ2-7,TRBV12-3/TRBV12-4,CASSLRTGVYEQYF
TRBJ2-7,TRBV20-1,CSARESPAMNEQYF
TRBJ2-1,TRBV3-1,CASSQVQGPQFF
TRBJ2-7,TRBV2,CAISGQGNYEQYF
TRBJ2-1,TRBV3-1,CASSQGLIGRYNEQFF
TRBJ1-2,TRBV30,CAWSASGIYYGYTF
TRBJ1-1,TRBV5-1,CARGGLRTEAFF
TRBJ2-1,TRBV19,CASRPAGGVSYNEQFF
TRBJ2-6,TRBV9,CASSLGEFGANVLTF
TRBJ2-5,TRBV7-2,CASSLAPGPSETQYF
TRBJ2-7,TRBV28,CASSLSSIRYEQYF
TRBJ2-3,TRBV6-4,CASSRGRASTDTQYF
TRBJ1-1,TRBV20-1,CSPGGWTEKRNTEAFF
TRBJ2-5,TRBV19,CASGPRTGGAETQYF
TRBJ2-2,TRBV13,CASSPRLVGNTGELFF
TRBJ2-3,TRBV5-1,CASSLPAGGPDTQYF
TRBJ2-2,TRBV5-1,CASSLEVSGELFF
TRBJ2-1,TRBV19,CASNTLGSGEQFF
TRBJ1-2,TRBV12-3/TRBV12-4,CASSLSGRYGYTF
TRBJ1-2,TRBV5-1,CASSSGGGDNYGYTF
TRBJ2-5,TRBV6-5,CASSWDRARETQYF
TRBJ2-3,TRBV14,CASSQVFGESTDTQYF
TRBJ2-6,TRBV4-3,CASSPNEGGAGANVLTF
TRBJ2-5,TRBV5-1,CASSFLPTETQYF
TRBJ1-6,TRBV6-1,CASSELGPLNSPLHF
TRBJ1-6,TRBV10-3,CAISLTGGYNSPLHF
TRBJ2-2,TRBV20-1,CSARGVSGNTGELFF
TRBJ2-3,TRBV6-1,CASSPSGRVQSSDTQYF
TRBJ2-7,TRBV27,CASSFGLGGYEQYF
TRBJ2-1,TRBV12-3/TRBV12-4,CASSFVRGEQFF
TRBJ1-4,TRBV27,CASSLGDYSGEKLFF
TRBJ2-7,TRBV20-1,CSARTSGYEQYF
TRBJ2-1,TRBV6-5,CASSYRQGLYNEQFF
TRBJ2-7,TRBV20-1,CSARDRAGGTHEQYF
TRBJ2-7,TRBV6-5,CASSTFVTGASSYEQYF
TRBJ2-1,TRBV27,CASSWREGDEQFF
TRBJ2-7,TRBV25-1,CASSALRQGSEQYF
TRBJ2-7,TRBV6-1,CASRGTSGSVGYEQYF